This T cell receptor (beta chain) stems from a study of T cells in Graves' hyperthyroidism and ophthalmopathy. Broader study findings: Blood held most thyroid clonotypes expanded above 0.001 frequency. Ophthalmopathy onset followed model prediction by a median approximately six months.

As concerns this clonotype: Its specificity is unknown.

Those patients with uncontrolled infection, other autoimmune disease, pregnancy or lactation were excluded. This CDR3 region has 12 residues. Per germline, CDR1 DFQATT and CDR2 SNEGSKA (reference sequence). With 6 bases clipped from V and 6 bases from J, the junction kept 4 bases outside the gene matches. TCR beta CDR3 sequences were amplified from RNA transcripts. Using the HTBI primer set, a first-round RT-PCR was run on the TCR CDR3. TCRdb recomputed calls from the multiplex PCR reads with MiXCR, one row per CDR3 protein. This table has approximately 740,000 distinct CDR3 sequences, 14% appearing once.

Sequenced: blood. J is TRBJ1-5 and V is TRBV20-1, with 8 bases fitting TRBD1. The receptor was derived from a woman between 18 and 29 years old with Graves' hyperthyroidism. The CDR3 region is CSAITGGQPQHF. CDR3 nucleotide sequence: TGCAGTGCCATAACAGGGGGTCAGCCCCAGCATTTT.